The 27 T cell receptor beta chains listed next were all sequenced from one sample in a study of cytomegalovirus exposure and HLA in healthy donors (dated by TCRdb to the late 2010s). Library preparation employed the immunoSEQ multiplex PCR assay. For the multiplex PCR, a mixture combining 60 forward primers for TCR Vbeta segments and 13 reverse primers for TCR Jbeta segments was used. Drawn from immuneACCESS, this table holds only the in-frame rearrangements with V and J called that TCRdb kept. Clones are partly lost; checked studies trace under half to an unresolved V gene and leave the rest unexplained. In this sample the table shows over 150,000 clones, about four fifths of which occur a single time. The ten largest clones capture about 3% of the sample. The specimen was PBMCs. Receptors originate from a male donor in good health and CMV-seronegative.

This CDR3 is CASRPTSGSVYEQYF. In DNA form, the CDR3 reads TGTGCCAGCAGACCGACTAGCGGGTCGGTGTACGAGCAGTACTTC. The gene calls are TRBV6-5 and TRBJ2-7, with 10 positions matching TRBD2. Germline V gene sequence: CDR1 MNHEY, CDR2 SVGAGI. CDR3 length: 15 residues. The J segment lost 4 bases and the V segment lost 6 bases, leaving 9 bases of the junction unmatched.

This chain uses TRBV15 with TRBJ2-7; 10 bases map to TRBD1. After removal of 3 bases from V and 6 bases from J, the junction contained 14 bases not matched to a gene. The CDR3 sequence is 17 residues long. Looked up from germline, CDR1 is LNHNV and CDR2 is YYDKDF (reference sequence). DNA of the CDR3: TGTGCCACCAGCAGTACTCTGGGACAGGGGTTTCTGGGCGAGCAGTACTTC. The encoded protein is CATSSTLGQGFLGEQYF. The full variable domain, with the rest looked up from reference TRBV15 and TRBJ2-7, is DAMVIQNPRYQVTQFGKPVTLSCSQTLNHNVMYWYQQKSSQAPKLLFHYYDKDFNNEADTPDNFQSRRPNTSFCFLDIRSPGLGDTAMYLCATSSTLGQGFLGEQYFGPGTRLTVT.

The rearrangement uses TRBV19 and TRBJ1-6; 9 nucleotides agree with TRBD1. J was trimmed by 1 base and V by 5 bases; bases with no gene match: 9. The length of the CDR3 is 18 residues. In germline, CDR1 is LNHDA, CDR2 SQIVND (reference sequence). CDR3 in amino acids: CASSGQGWMGSYNSPLHF. CDR3 bases: TGTGCCAGTAGTGGACAGGGGTGGATGGGGTCCTATAATTCACCCCTCCACTTT. Full variable domain (remainder filled in from reference TRBV19 and TRBJ1-6): DGGITQSPKYLFRKEGQNVTLSCEQNLNHDAMYWYRQDPGQGLRLIYYSQIVNDFQKGDIAEGYSVSREKKESFPLTVTSAQKNPTAFYLCASSGQGWMGSYNSPLHFGNGTRLTVT.

The J gene is TRBJ1-4, the V gene TRBV20-1; the match to TRBD1 covers 9 bases. The CDR3 is 11 residues long. V was clipped by 7 bases and J by 12 bases; unmatched bases: 6. From germline, CDR1 is DFQATT and CDR2 SNEGSKA (reference sequence). The CDR3 is CSGDRDGELFF. The CDR3 nucleotides are TGCAGTGGGGACAGGGACGGGGAACTGTTTTTT.

This clone appeared a single time. The chain combines TRBV15 with TRBJ2-1; 15 bases agree with TRBD2. The J segment lost 7 bases and the V segment lost 1 base, leaving 5 bases of the junction unmatched. Germline V gene sequence: CDR1 LNHNV, CDR2 YYDKDF (reference sequence). The CDR3 runs 17 residues. The CDR3 sequence: CATSRALGLAGGNEQFF. CDR3 nucleotides: TGTGCCACCAGCAGAGCCCTGGGACTAGCGGGAGGAAATGAGCAGTTCTTC.

This clone has a handful of counts. The chain combines TRBV27 with TRBJ1-1, with D possibly TRBD1 on 5 matching bases. The germline V gene encodes CDR1 MNHEY and CDR2 SMNVEV (reference sequence). V lost 5 bases and J lost 4, with 14 bases in between. This CDR3 region has 14 residues. CDR3 coding DNA: TGTGCCAGCAGTGTAGCCTGGGACTCCACTGAAGCTTTCTTT. Protein product: CASSVAWDSTEAFF.

The chain joins TRBV28 to TRBJ2-7, with D perhaps TRBD1 (5 bases). Between the trimmed V and J ends, which lost 8 bases and 0 bases, there was a span of 23 bases. The germline V gene encodes CDR1 MDHEN and CDR2 SYDVKM. This CDR3 has 17 amino acids. The CDR3 loop reads CASRLRNHPGSSYEQYF. The CDR3 nucleotides read TGTGCCAGCCGTCTCCGAAACCATCCAGGGTCCTCCTACGAGCAGTACTTC.

The rearrangement joins TRBV28 to TRBJ1-5; maybe TRBD1 (5 bases). The V end was cut by 3 bases, the J end by 2 bases, with 14 bases between. Germline V CDR1 and CDR2: MDHEN, SYDVKM. The CDR3 is made up of 16 amino acids. CDR3 nucleotides: TGTGCCAGCAGTTTGTCGGGGGAAGGGGGCAATCAGCCCCAGCATTTT. Its protein product is CASSLSGEGGNQPQHF. Combining the CDR3 with reference TRBV28 and TRBJ1-5 gives the whole variable domain DVKVTQSSRYLVKRTGEKVFLECVQDMDHENMFWYRQDPGLGLRLIYFSYDVKMKEKGDIPEGYSVSREKKERFSLILESASTNQTSMYLCASSLSGEGGNQPQHFGDGTRLSIL.

The V call is TRBV5-4, the J call TRBJ2-7; TRBD2 agrees at 14 bases. With V trimmed by 1 base and J by 3 bases, 6 bases remained unmatched. CDR1 and CDR2 (germline): SGHNT, YYREEE (reference sequence). This CDR3 has 17 residues. CDR3 in amino acids: CASSLPGTSGRGYEQYF. DNA for the CDR3: TGTGCCAGCAGCTTGCCCGGGACTAGCGGGAGAGGCTACGAGCAGTACTTC.

This clone has a handful of counts. The chain is built from TRBV28 and TRBJ2-6; D not certain. The CDR3 contains 15 residues. The ends were cut back, 2 bases at V and 0 bases at J, with 5 bases in the middle. From germline, CDR1 is MDHEN and CDR2 SYDVKM. Here the CDR3 reads CASSLPSSGANVLTF. The CDR3 nucleotides are TGTGCCAGCAGTTTACCGAGCTCTGGGGCCAACGTCCTGACTTTC. The entire variable domain, with the rest obtained from reference TRBV28 and TRBJ2-6, is as follows: DVKVTQSSRYLVKRTGEKVFLECVQDMDHENMFWYRQDPGLGLRLIYFSYDVKMKEKGDIPEGYSVSREKKERFSLILESASTNQTSMYLCASSLPSSGANVLTFGAGSRLTVL.

The chain has TRBV7-2 and TRBJ1-5; D is uncertain. The CDR3 is 13 amino acids. Looked up from germline, CDR1 is SGHTA and CDR2 is FQGNSA. V shed 2 bases and J shed 0 bases, with 2 bases lying between them. CDR3 bases: TGTGCCAGCAGCTTACGTAGCAATCAGCCCCAGCATTTT. As protein: CASSLRSNQPQHF. Full variable domain (rest looked up from reference TRBV7-2 and TRBJ1-5): GAGVSQSPSNKVTEKGKDVELRCDPISGHTALYWYRQSLGQGLEFLIYFQGNSAPDKSGLPSDRFSAERTGGSVSTLTIQRTQQEDSAVYLCASSLRSNQPQHFGDGTRLSIL.

The chain carries TRBV5-1 and TRBJ1-2; D is perhaps TRBD1 (5 bases). Germline assignment: CDR1 SGHRS and CDR2 YFSETQ. Trimming stripped 6 bases from V and 5 bases from J, with 11 bases between. This CDR3 is built from 12 residues. The CDR3: CASTEGYYGYTF. The CDR3 coding sequence is TGCGCCAGCACGGAGGGGTATTATGGCTACACCTTC.

The chain uses TRBV7-9 and TRBJ1-1, with a weak D call TRBD1 (6 bases). The germline gives CDR1 SEHNR, CDR2 FQNEAQ (reference sequence). Trimming removed 5 bases from V and 6 bases from J, with 19 bases in between. The CDR3 has 15 residues. The CDR3 spells CASSIRDRLSPEAFF. In DNA, the CDR3 is TGTGCCAGCAGCATAAGAGACAGGCTTTCACCTGAAGCTTTCTTT.

CDR3 DNA: TGTGCCAGCAGCTTGAGTATTATTAGCAATCAGCCCCAGCATTTT. This encodes CASSLSIISNQPQHF. The genes are TRBV7-2 and TRBJ1-5; no definite D call. The germline gives CDR1 SGHTA, CDR2 FQGNSA. The CDR3 length is 15 residues. Trimming removed 3 bases from V and 0 bases from J, with 9 bases in between.

The V call is TRBV4-1, the J call TRBJ1-3; TRBD1 matches 8 bases. After removal of 0 bases from V and 1 base from J, the junction contained 2 bases not matched to a gene. This CDR3 spans 16 amino acids. Germline values: CDR1 MGHRA, CDR2 YSYEKL. CDR3 protein: CASSQDWTGSGNTIYF. The CDR3 DNA is TGCGCCAGCAGCCAAGATTGGACAGGGTCTGGAAACACCATATATTTT.

A single count supports this clone. J is TRBJ2-7 and V is TRBV6-5, with D perhaps TRBD2 (6 bases). The CDR3 covers 13 residues. Germline V gene lookup returns CDR1 MNHEY and CDR2 SVGAGI. V was trimmed by 2 bases and J by 2 bases, leaving 7 bases between them. CDR3 region: CASSYGGTYEQYF. For the CDR3, the DNA is TGTGCCAGCAGTTACGGGGGGACCTACGAGCAGTACTTC.

The rearrangement joins TRBV9 to TRBJ2-4, with D possibly matching TRBD1 (6 bases). V shed 0 bases and J shed 2 bases, with 12 bases lying between them. CDR1 is SGDLS, CDR2 YYNGEE, per germline. CDR3 size: 16 residues. The CDR3 here is CASSVAPGATKNIQYF. CDR3 sequence (DNA): TGTGCCAGCAGCGTAGCTCCAGGGGCTACCAAAAACATTCAGTACTTC.

CDR3 protein: CASSPGDRGNYGYTF. DNA for the CDR3: TGTGCCAGCAGTCCTGGGGACAGGGGGAACTATGGCTACACCTTC. The chain couples TRBV28 to TRBJ1-2, with 11 nucleotides matching TRBD1. The CDR3 has 15 residues. Germline lookup yields CDR1 MDHEN and CDR2 SYDVKM. With 5 bases clipped from V and 2 bases from J, the junction kept 4 bases outside the gene matches.

V and J are TRBV4-3 and TRBJ2-1, with 9 bases aligning to TRBD2. The V gene's germline CDR1 is LGHNA and CDR2 YSLEER. After removal of 0 bases from V and 7 bases from J, the junction contained 10 bases not matched to a gene. This CDR3 has 17 residues. CDR3 sequence: CASSQDPLAGSWNEQFF. For the CDR3, the DNA is TGCGCCAGCAGCCAAGATCCCCTAGCGGGAAGCTGGAATGAGCAGTTCTTC.

A few counts support this clone. CDR3 sequence (DNA): TGTGCCAGCAGCTTGGAGGTCAGGAACTATGGCTACACCTTC. It translates to CASSLEVRNYGYTF. The rearrangement links TRBV5-6 to TRBJ1-2; D unclear. The germline CDR1 and CDR2 sequences are SGHDT and YYEEEE. The CDR3 totals 14 residues. V gave up 0 bases and J gave up 2 bases, with 8 bases separating them.

This chain links TRBV6-5 with TRBJ1-2; D remains ambiguous. The germline V gene has CDR1 MNHEY and CDR2 SVGAGI. The CDR3 is 14 residues long. The V and J ends lost 2 bases and 2 bases respectively, with 9 bases between them. The CDR3 coding sequence is TGTGCCAGCAGTTACAGTCCAGAAAACTATGGCTACACCTTC. Translation: CASSYSPENYGYTF.

This chain connects TRBV5-1 to TRBJ2-3; 9 nucleotides agree with TRBD1. Germline V CDR1 and CDR2: SGHRS, YFSETQ. There are 18 residues in the CDR3. With V trimmed by 3 bases and J by 3 bases, 14 bases remained unmatched. The CDR3 DNA is TGCGCCAGCAGCTCGGCCCCACAGGGGGCGAGTGGAACAGATACGCAGTATTTT. It translates to CASSSAPQGASGTDTQYF.

The rearrangement links TRBV11-2 to TRBJ2-5, with D hard to call. CDR3 length: 14 residues. V lost 4 bases to trimming and J lost 4 bases, with 13 bases between them. Germline V lookup: CDR1 SGHAT, CDR2 FQNNGV. The CDR3 is CASSYGDTGETQYF. Here the CDR3 DNA reads TGTGCCAGCAGCTATGGAGATACGGGAGAGACCCAGTACTTC.

The chain is built from TRBV2 and TRBJ1-4; no reliable D call. V gave up 7 bases and J gave up 1 base, with 10 bases separating them. Looked up from germline, CDR1 is SNHLY and CDR2 is FYNNEI. The CDR3 covers 14 residues. The CDR3, as DNA: TGTGCCAGCATTCTTATCGGAACTAATGAAAAACTGTTTTTT. Translated: CASILIGTNEKLFF.

The V gene is TRBV11-2, the J gene TRBJ1-6, with TRBD1 identical over 8 bases. In germline, CDR1 is SGHAT, CDR2 FQNNGV. V gave up 4 bases and J gave up 10 bases; unmatched junction bases: 9. The CDR3 sequence is 15 residues long. The CDR3 region has the DNA TGTGCCAGCAGCTCCACGGACAGGGTTCGGTCACCCCTCCACTTT. It encodes CASSSTDRVRSPLHF. The entire variable domain, with the rest obtained from reference TRBV11-2 and TRBJ1-6, is as follows: EAGVAQSPRYKIIEKRQSVAFWCNPISGHATLYWYQQILGQGPKLLIQFQNNGVVDDSQLPKDRFSAERLKGVDSTLKIQPAKLEDSAVYLCASSSTDRVRSPLHFGNGTRLTVT.

The chain couples TRBV30 to TRBJ1-1; 7 bases are a match to TRBD1. The CDR3 is made up of 15 amino acids. V was clipped by 3 bases and J by 1 base; unmatched bases: 8. The V gene's germline CDR1 is GTSNPN and CDR2 SVGIG (reference sequence). CDR3 in amino acids: CAWRRGGAGNTEAFF. The CDR3 nucleotides read TGTGCCTGGAGGAGAGGGGGCGCAGGGAACACTGAAGCTTTCTTT.

The chain couples TRBV9 to TRBJ2-1; a possible D gene is TRBD2 (5 bases). The CDR3 loop spans 16 amino acids. V lost 3 bases and J 0 bases, leaving 13 bases between the germline ends. Germline CDR1 and CDR2: SGDLS and YYNGEE. CDR3 loop: CASSEARGSSYNEQFF. The CDR3 DNA sequence: TGTGCCAGCAGCGAGGCCCGTGGGAGCTCCTACAATGAGCAGTTCTTC.